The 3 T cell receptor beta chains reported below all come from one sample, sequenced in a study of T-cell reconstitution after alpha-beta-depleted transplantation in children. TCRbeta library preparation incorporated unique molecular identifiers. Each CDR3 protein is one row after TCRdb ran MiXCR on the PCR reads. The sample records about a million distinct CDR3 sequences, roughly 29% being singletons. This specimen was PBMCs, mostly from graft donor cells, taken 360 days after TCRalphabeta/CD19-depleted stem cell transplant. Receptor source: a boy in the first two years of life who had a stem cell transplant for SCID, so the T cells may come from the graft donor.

The CDR3 loop is CASSSIKDREPYEQYF. The CDR3, as DNA: TGTGCCAGCAGCTCCATCAAGGACAGGGAACCCTACGAGCAGTACTTC. The V and J genes are TRBV7-7 and TRBJ2-7; 8 nucleotides agree with TRBD1. J gave up 2 bases and V 4 bases, and 10 bases lay outside the gene matches. The germline gives CDR1 SSHAT, CDR2 FNYEAQ (reference sequence). The CDR3 is made up of 16 amino acids. Variable domain in full (rest from reference TRBV7-7 and TRBJ2-7): GAGVSQSPRYKVTKRGQDVTLRCDPISSHATLYWYQQALGQGPEFLTYFNYEAQPDKSGLPSDRFSAERPEGSISTLTIQRTEQRDSAMYRCASSSIKDREPYEQYFGPGTRLTVT.

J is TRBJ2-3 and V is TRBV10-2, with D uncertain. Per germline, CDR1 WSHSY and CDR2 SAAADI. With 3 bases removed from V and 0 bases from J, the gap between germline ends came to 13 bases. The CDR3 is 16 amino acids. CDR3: CASSDPAGTSTDTQYF. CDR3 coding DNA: TGCGCCAGCAGTGACCCGGCAGGTACTAGCACAGATACGCAGTATTTT.

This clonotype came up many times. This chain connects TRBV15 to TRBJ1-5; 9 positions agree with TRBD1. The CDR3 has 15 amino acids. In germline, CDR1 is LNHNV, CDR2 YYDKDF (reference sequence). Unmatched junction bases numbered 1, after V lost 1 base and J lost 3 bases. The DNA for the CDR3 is TGTGCCACCAGCAGAGGACAGGGGGACAATCAGCCCCAGCATTTT. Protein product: CATSRGQGDNQPQHF.